The sequence of this T cell receptor (beta chain) was determined in a study of cytomegalovirus exposure and HLA in healthy donors. Researchers ran the PCR with 60 Vbeta and 13 Jbeta primers. Using immunoSEQ multiplex PCR, the repertoire was profiled, and TCRdb retains in-frame clones only, with some absent. The sample yields 150,000 or so clones, about 84% seen once. Germline V gene sequence: CDR1 SGHDT, CDR2 YYEEEE. Trimming removed 3 bases from V and 0 bases from J; junction bases left unmatched: 5. CDR3 length: 15 amino acids. This clone was counted once. Sequences were obtained from PBMCs. The sequence was obtained from a man aged 50 to 60 in good health and CMV-seronegative. The chain employs TRBV5-6 and TRBJ2-5, with 7 nucleotides matching TRBD1. CDR3 loop: CASSYGTEYQETQYF. As DNA, the CDR3 is TGTGCCAGCAGCTACGGGACAGAGTACCAAGAGACCCAGTACTTC.